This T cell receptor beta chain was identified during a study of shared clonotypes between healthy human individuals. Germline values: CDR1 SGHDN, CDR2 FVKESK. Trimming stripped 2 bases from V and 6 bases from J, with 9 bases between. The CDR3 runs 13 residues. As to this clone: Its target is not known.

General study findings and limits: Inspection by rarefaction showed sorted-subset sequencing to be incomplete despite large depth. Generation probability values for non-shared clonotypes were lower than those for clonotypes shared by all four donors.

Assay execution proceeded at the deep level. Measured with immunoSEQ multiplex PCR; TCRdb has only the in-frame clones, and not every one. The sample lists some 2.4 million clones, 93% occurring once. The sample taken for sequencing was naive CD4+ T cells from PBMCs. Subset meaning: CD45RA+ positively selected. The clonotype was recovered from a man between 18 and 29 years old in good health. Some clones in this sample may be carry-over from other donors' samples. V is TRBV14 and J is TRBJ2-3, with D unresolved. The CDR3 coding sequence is TGTGCCAGCAGCCAAAGGACCCCGGATACGCAGTATTTT. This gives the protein CASSQRTPDTQYF.